This T cell receptor (beta chain) comes out of a study of T cells in Graves' hyperthyroidism and ophthalmopathy. RNA transcripts were the template for amplifying TCR beta CDR3 regions. The study used the HTBI primer set for a first-round RT-PCR of the TCR CDR3. MiXCR was run by TCRdb on the multiplex PCR reads, yielding one entry per CDR3 protein. The sample yields about 510,000 distinct CDR3 sequences, about 46% seen once. This clonotype was seen at least ten times. Its cognate antigen is unknown. General study results and limits: It was a median 6.5 months before onset that the model predicted ophthalmopathy.

The germline CDR1 and CDR2 sequences are SQVTM and ANQGSEA. Trimming removed 3 bases at V and 2 bases at J, with 25 bases between. The CDR3 is 18 residues long. Sample: peripheral blood or thyroid tissue (not recorded which). The origin of this receptor is an adult woman with Graves' disease, either hyperthyroidism or ophthalmopathy (not recorded which). The rearrangement links TRBV29-1 to TRBJ1-1, with D uncertain. For the CDR3, the DNA is TGCAGCGTTGATCCAAGAGAAGGAGAGCTGAGACTCAACACTGAAGCTTTCTTT. Its translation is CSVDPREGELRLNTEAFF. Complete variable domain (other parts from reference TRBV29-1 and TRBJ1-1): SAVISQKPSRDICQRGTSLTIQCQVDSQVTMMFWYRQQPGQSLTLIATANQGSEATYESGFVIDKFPISRPNLTFSTLTVSNMSPEDSSIYLCSVDPREGELRLNTEAFFGQGTRLTVV.